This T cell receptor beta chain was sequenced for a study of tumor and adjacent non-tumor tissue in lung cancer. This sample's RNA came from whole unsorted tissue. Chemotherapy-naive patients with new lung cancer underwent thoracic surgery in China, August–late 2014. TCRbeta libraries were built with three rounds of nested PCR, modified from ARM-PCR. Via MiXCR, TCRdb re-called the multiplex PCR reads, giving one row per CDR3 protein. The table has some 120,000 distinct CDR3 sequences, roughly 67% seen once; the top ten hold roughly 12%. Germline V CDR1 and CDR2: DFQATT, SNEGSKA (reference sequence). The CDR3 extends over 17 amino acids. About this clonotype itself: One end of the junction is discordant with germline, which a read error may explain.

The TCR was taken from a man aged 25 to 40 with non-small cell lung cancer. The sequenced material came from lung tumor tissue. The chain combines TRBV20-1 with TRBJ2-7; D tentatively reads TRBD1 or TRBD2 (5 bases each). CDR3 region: CRARAASGSEGPSEQYF. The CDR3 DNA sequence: TGCCGTGCTAGAGCCGCTTCGGGATCCGAGGGACCTTCCGAGCAGTACTTC.